This entry lists 30 T cell receptor beta chains sequenced from one sample in a study of CD4+ T cells in melanoma. Profiled with immunoSEQ multiplex PCR; TCRdb holds only in-frame clones, not every one. The sample lists roughly 110,000 clones, approximately 92% seen once, with roughly 3.5% in the top ten. Material: peripheral blood. The origin of the receptors is a human donor with melanoma.

CDR3 nucleotide sequence: TGCAGCGTACCCGGGACAGGGACTAGTTGGGGAACCGGGGAGCTGTTTTTT. Translation: CSVPGTGTSWGTGELFF. The chain joins TRBV29-1 to TRBJ2-2, with D maybe TRBD1 (9 bases). Germline values: CDR1 SQVTM, CDR2 ANQGSEA. The V end lost 6 bases, the J end lost 5 bases, and 25 bases lay between the germline ends. The CDR3 runs to 17 residues.

The rearrangement links TRBV28 to TRBJ2-2; 9 bases match TRBD2. Trimming took 4 bases from V and 6 from J; bases not matched to a gene: 15. Germline V gene sequence: CDR1 MDHEN, CDR2 SYDVKM. This CDR3 region has 18 residues. CDR3 in amino acids: CASSSPGLAALGAGELFF. The CDR3 nucleotides are TGTGCCAGCAGTTCTCCGGGACTAGCAGCTTTAGGGGCCGGGGAGCTGTTTTTT. The whole variable domain, remainder taken from reference TRBV28 and TRBJ2-2, is DVKVTQSSRYLVKRTGEKVFLECVQDMDHENMFWYRQDPGLGLRLIYFSYDVKMKEKGDIPEGYSVSREKKERFSLILESASTNQTSMYLCASSSPGLAALGAGELFFGEGSRLTVL.

A note on this clone: The junction departs from germline at one end; a sequencing error may be responsible. J is TRBJ2-7 and V is TRBV7-9; the D is unclear. The CDR3 covers 11 residues. Germline V gives CDR1 SEHNR, CDR2 FQNEAQ (reference sequence). CDR3: CASSREYAQYF. The CDR3 DNA is TGTGCCAGCAGCCGTGAATACGCGCAGTACTTC.

In the case of this clone: No conserved phenylalanine or tryptophan is present at the end of the CDR3, so a read error is the likely explanation. This rearrangement joins TRBV7-3 to TRBJ1-2, with 7 bases lining up with TRBD1. The length of the CDR3 is 16 residues. Germline assignment: CDR1 SGHTA and CDR2 FQGTGA. V dropped 5 bases and J dropped 0; count of bases not matched to a gene: 9. CDR3 sequence (DNA): TGTGCCAGCAGCCTCAAGGGACAGAAAACTAACTATGGCTACACCCTC. Its translation is CASSLKGQKTNYGYTL.

CDR3 protein: CASSPKGSARYEQYF. The CDR3 coding sequence is TGTGCCAGCAGTCCCAAGGGAAGCGCCCGCTACGAGCAGTACTTC. The chain couples TRBV28 to TRBJ2-7; no firm D call. V lost 5 bases to trimming and J lost 3 bases, with 17 bases between them. CDR1 is MDHEN, CDR2 SYDVKM, per germline. The CDR3 consists of 15 residues. The complete variable domain, with remaining parts taken from reference TRBV28 and TRBJ2-7, reads DVKVTQSSRYLVKRTGEKVFLECVQDMDHENMFWYRQDPGLGLRLIYFSYDVKMKEKGDIPEGYSVSREKKERFSLILESASTNQTSMYLCASSPKGSARYEQYFGPGTRLTVT.

The rearrangement links TRBV7-3 to TRBJ1-6; 9 nucleotides align to TRBD1. The CDR3 runs to 14 residues. CDR1 is SGHTA and CDR2 is FQGTGA in the germline V gene. With V trimmed by 5 bases and J by 7 bases, 3 bases remained unmatched. CDR3 DNA: TGTGCCAGCAGCCCCGACAGGGGGAATTCACCCCTCCACTTT. This sequence encodes CASSPDRGNSPLHF.

The chain joins TRBV28 to TRBJ1-1; 8 positions agree with TRBD1. CDR3 length equals 12 residues. Trimming removed 7 bases from V and 11 bases from J; junction bases left unmatched: 9. Looked up from germline, CDR1 is MDHEN and CDR2 is SYDVKM. The CDR3 reads CASNPGTGSAFF. In DNA form, the CDR3 reads TGTGCCAGCAACCCCGGGACAGGCAGTGCTTTCTTT.

This clone was seen a handful of times. J is TRBJ2-7 and V is TRBV6-6; 12 nucleotides match TRBD1. The CDR3 runs 16 residues. Germline V CDR1 and CDR2: MNHNY, SVGAGI (reference sequence). V trimming: 0 bases; J trimming: 4 bases; junction bases outside the gene matches: 4. The CDR3 here is CASSYSAGQGAYEQYF. CDR3 DNA sequence: TGTGCCAGCAGTTACTCCGCGGGACAGGGGGCGTACGAGCAGTACTTC.

The chain links TRBV7-2 to TRBJ2-6; D gene ambiguous. Germline V gene lookup returns CDR1 SGHTA and CDR2 FQGNSA. The CDR3 has 14 amino acids. V was trimmed by 6 bases and J by 1 base, leaving 7 bases between them. DNA of the CDR3: TGTGCCAGCAGTTTAAGTTCTGGGGCCAACGTCCTGACTTTC. It encodes CASSLSSGANVLTF.

CDR3 in DNA: TGTGCCAGCAGCACCTTAGGGACCCTCTACAATGAGCAGTTCTTC. It translates to CASSTLGTLYNEQFF. The rearrangement links TRBV7-6 to TRBJ2-1; D may correspond to TRBD1 or TRBD2 (5 bases each). Deletions cut 5 bases from V and 3 bases from J, with 14 bases between. The CDR3 has 15 amino acids. The germline V gene has CDR1 SGHVS and CDR2 FNYEAQ.

The J gene is TRBJ2-3, the V gene TRBV2; a weak D match, TRBD2 (5 bases). This CDR3 spans 15 amino acids. CDR1 and CDR2 (germline): SNHLY, FYNNEI. V was clipped by 4 bases and J by 2 bases, with 13 bases between them. CDR3 sequence: CASSARRVDTDTQYF. The CDR3, as DNA: TGTGCCAGCAGTGCACGGCGGGTAGACACAGATACGCAGTATTTT.

CDR3 sequence (DNA): TGTGCCAGCAGCTTTAACTTGGCGGTCGGGCAGTTCTTC. Encoded protein: CASSFNLAVGQFF. V gene TRBV7-2 combines with J gene TRBJ2-1; D remains unclear. Trimming took 3 bases from V and 12 from J, leaving 15 bases between them. The CDR3 runs to 13 residues. The germline gives CDR1 SGHTA, CDR2 FQGNSA.

The rearrangement joins TRBV7-9 to TRBJ2-7; the D gene is possibly TRBD2 (5 bases). V lost 1 base to trimming and J lost 7 bases, with 14 bases between them. CDR3 length equals 14 residues. The germline CDR1 and CDR2 sequences are SEHNR and FQNEAQ (reference sequence). The CDR3 region is CASSLVFSTGEQYF. The CDR3 coding sequence is TGTGCCAGCAGCTTAGTCTTCAGTACGGGGGAGCAGTACTTC.

The rearrangement links TRBV15 to TRBJ2-5; D gene unclear. This CDR3 has 16 amino acids. V was trimmed by 3 bases and J by 2 bases, leaving 16 bases between them. CDR1 and CDR2 from the germline V gene are LNHNV and YYDKDF (reference sequence). CDR3 bases: TGTGCCACCAGCAGCCAAATCCGGACGGCACAAGAGACCCAGTACTTC. Translation: CATSSQIRTAQETQYF.

The rearrangement joins TRBV4-2 to TRBJ2-7; no clear D gene. CDR3 length equals 15 residues. Germline CDR1 and CDR2: LGHNA and YNFKEQ. The V end lost 0 bases, the J end lost 0 bases, and 9 bases lay between the germline ends. CDR3 in DNA: TGTGCCAGCAGCCAAGATCAAAGGAGCTCCTACGAGCAGTACTTC. Its protein is CASSQDQRSSYEQYF.

This clone was seen only once. The V gene is TRBV18, the J gene TRBJ1-2; D might be TRBD1 (6 bases). Germline CDR1 and CDR2: KGHSH and LQKENI. V was clipped by 1 base and J by 4 bases, with 13 bases between them. This CDR3 comprises 15 residues. The CDR3 DNA sequence: TGTGCCAGCTCACCACTACTAACAGGGCTCTATGGCTACACCTTC. It translates to CASSPLLTGLYGYTF.

The chain combines TRBV4-3 with TRBJ1-2; the D is unclear. Trimming took 3 bases from V and 4 from J, leaving 6 bases between them. Looked up from germline, CDR1 is LGHNA and CDR2 is YSLEER. The CDR3 consists of 12 residues. CDR3 loop: CASSQESYGYTF. CDR3 DNA sequence: TGCGCCAGCAGCCAGGAATCCTATGGCTACACCTTC.

CDR3 region: CASSLTAGYTDTQYF. The CDR3 bases are TGTGCCAGCAGCTTAACAGCGGGGTACACAGATACGCAGTATTTT. J is TRBJ2-3 and V is TRBV5-4, with TRBD2 identical over 7 bases. Losses at the gene ends were 2 bases for V and 2 bases for J; bases not matched to a gene: 5. CDR1 and CDR2 (germline): SGHNT, YYREEE (reference sequence). The CDR3 contains 15 residues.

V usage is TRBV28 and J usage is TRBJ1-3; D gene uncertain. The CDR3 is 16 residues long. V gave up 4 bases and J gave up 0 bases, with 13 bases separating them. The V gene's germline CDR1 is MDHEN and CDR2 SYDVKM. The CDR3 region is CASSSSNRRSGNTIYF. CDR3 coding DNA: TGTGCCAGCAGTTCATCGAACCGTCGCTCTGGAAACACCATATATTTT.

The genes are TRBV5-1 and TRBJ2-1; no clear D. Trimming took off 1 base at V and 3 bases at J, with 8 bases between the two ends. The CDR3 runs 14 residues. Germline-derived CDR1 and CDR2 are SGHRS and YFSETQ. The CDR3 is CASSLPLVYNEQFF. CDR3 nucleotide sequence: TGCGCCAGCAGCTTGCCCTTAGTCTACAATGAGCAGTTCTTC.

This chain connects TRBV2 to TRBJ1-1; tentative D call: TRBD1 (5 bases). The V gene's germline CDR1 is SNHLY and CDR2 FYNNEI. CDR3 length equals 14 residues. V dropped 6 bases and J dropped 2 bases, with 13 bases sitting between them. CDR3 sequence reads: CASRDDRLNTEAFF. DNA of the CDR3: TGTGCCAGCAGGGACGACAGATTAAACACTGAAGCTTTCTTT.

The chain recombines TRBV18 with TRBJ1-5, with D unclear. Between the trimmed V and J ends, which lost 2 bases and 11 bases, there was a span of 13 bases. Germline CDR1 and CDR2: KGHSH and LQKENI. The CDR3 has 13 amino acids. The CDR3 nucleotides read TGTGCCAGCTCACCAAAGGACCTCAATGCCCAGCATTTT. This codes for CASSPKDLNAQHF.

This clone was seen just once. The chain links TRBV11-2 to TRBJ1-2, with TRBD1 matching over 7 bases. With V trimmed by 5 bases and J by 5 bases, 11 bases remained unmatched. The CDR3 sequence is 15 residues long. Germline assignment: CDR1 SGHAT and CDR2 FQNNGV. In nucleotides, the CDR3 is TGTGCCAGCAGCCCAGGGGGGGCCATTGGATATGGCTACACCTTC. Translating it yields CASSPGGAIGYGYTF.

The J gene is TRBJ2-3, the V gene TRBV4-2, with 7 bases matching TRBD1. CDR3 length: 16 residues. Germline V gene lookup returns CDR1 LGHNA and CDR2 YNFKEQ. Losses at the gene ends were 4 bases for V and 0 bases for J; bases not matched to a gene: 7. CDR3 region: CASSPKGAVSTDTQYF. The CDR3 DNA sequence: TGTGCCAGCAGCCCGAAGGGGGCAGTTAGCACAGATACGCAGTATTTT.

CDR3 coding DNA: TGCGCCAGCAGCTTGGGGGGAGATCAGCCCCAGCATTTT. It translates to CASSLGGDQPQHF. J is TRBJ1-5 and V is TRBV5-1; D is unresolved. The germline CDR1 and CDR2 sequences are SGHRS and YFSETQ. The CDR3 totals 13 residues. Trimming removed 0 bases at V and 5 bases at J, with 6 bases between.

J is TRBJ1-5 and V is TRBV27; D is perhaps TRBD1 (6 bases). Germline CDR1 reads MNHEY; CDR2 reads SMNVEV (reference sequence). Trimming pared 10 bases from V and 0 bases from J, leaving 13 bases between. This CDR3 is built from 14 residues. As DNA, the CDR3 is TGTGCCATATACGGGACACATAGCAATCAGCCCCAGCATTTT. Encoded protein: CAIYGTHSNQPQHF.

This clone was seen only once. The chain uses TRBV5-1 and TRBJ2-5; D gene unclear. CDR1 is SGHRS and CDR2 is YFSETQ in the germline V gene. This CDR3 is 16 amino acids long. V was clipped by 0 bases and J by 5 bases, with 17 bases between them. CDR3 sequence (DNA): TGCGCCAGCAGCTTGGCCTTAATCGAACGGACGGAGACCCAGTACTTC. Translating it yields CASSLALIERTETQYF.

The genes are TRBV18 and TRBJ1-4; the match to TRBD1 covers 12 bases. Losses at the gene ends were 4 bases for V and 0 bases for J; bases not matched to a gene: 15. The CDR3 length is 21 residues. Germline CDR1 and CDR2: KGHSH and LQKENI. DNA of the CDR3: TGTGCCAGCTCACTAATTAACCCGGGACAGGGGGCCCGAGCAACTAATGAAAAACTGTTTTTT. It is translated as CASSLINPGQGARATNEKLFF.

The rearrangement joins TRBV6-1 to TRBJ2-1, with no clear D. Trimming shortened V by 4 bases and J by 4 bases, and 5 bases separated the two germline ends. The CDR3 has 12 residues. Looked up from germline, CDR1 is MNHNS and CDR2 is SASEGT. This chain's CDR3 is CASSGRYNEQFF. CDR3 nucleotides: TGTGCCAGCAGTGGCCGATACAATGAGCAGTTCTTC.

V is TRBV18 and J is TRBJ1-2; TRBD1 matches 11 bases. There are 14 residues in the CDR3. V lost 3 bases to trimming and J lost 6 bases; unmatched junction nucleotides: 3. Germline V gives CDR1 KGHSH, CDR2 LQKENI. The CDR3 loop reads CASSPQGQGDGYTF. The CDR3 DNA is TGTGCCAGCTCACCCCAGGGACAGGGGGATGGCTACACCTTC.